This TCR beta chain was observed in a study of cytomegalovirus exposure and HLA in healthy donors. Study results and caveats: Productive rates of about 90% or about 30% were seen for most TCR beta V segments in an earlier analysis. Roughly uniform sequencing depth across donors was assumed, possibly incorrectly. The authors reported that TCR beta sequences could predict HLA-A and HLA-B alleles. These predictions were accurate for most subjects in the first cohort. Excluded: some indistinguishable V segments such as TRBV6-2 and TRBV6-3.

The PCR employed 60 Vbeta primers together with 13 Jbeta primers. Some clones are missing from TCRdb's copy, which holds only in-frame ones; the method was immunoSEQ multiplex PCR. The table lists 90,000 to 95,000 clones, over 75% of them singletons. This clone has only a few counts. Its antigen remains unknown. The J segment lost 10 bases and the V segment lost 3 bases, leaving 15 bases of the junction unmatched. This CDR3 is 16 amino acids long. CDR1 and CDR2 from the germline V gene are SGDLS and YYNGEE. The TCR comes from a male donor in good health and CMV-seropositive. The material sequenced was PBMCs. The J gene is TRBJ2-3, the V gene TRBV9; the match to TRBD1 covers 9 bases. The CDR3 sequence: CASSGLGTGRLGPQYF. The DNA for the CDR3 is TGTGCCAGCAGCGGACTAGGGACAGGGAGGTTGGGGCCGCAGTATTTT. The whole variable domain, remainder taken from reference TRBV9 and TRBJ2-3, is DSGVTQTPKHLITATGQRVTLRCSPRSGDLSVYWYQQSLDQGLQFLIQYYNGEERAKGNILERFSAQQFPDLHSELNLSSLELGDSALYFCASSGLGTGRLGPQYFGPGTRLTVL.